This T cell receptor (beta chain) was captured in a study of spatial heterogeneity in lung cancer. About the research overall: Each time, sequencing found more beta-chain sequences than alpha-chain sequences. The average count in raw reads for each unique TCR and UMI combination exceeded 9.5 appearances.

With regard to this clonotype: A library made for alpha chains picked up this beta chain off target, so its size means little.

The time point denotes: blood taken at disease recurrence. Sequencing covered unsorted whole RNA taken from tumor, nontumor lung or frozen PBMC. The library protocol tagged each TCR cDNA with a unique molecular identifier. In TCRdb, the 5' RACE reads were re-called with MiXCR into one record per CDR3 protein. The data hold 120 to 150 distinct CDR3 sequences, with roughly 47% observed a single time. V was pared by 6 bases and J by 6 bases, with 15 bases between. Per germline, CDR1 MNHEY and CDR2 SVGEGT. The CDR3 has 13 residues. The sequencing used PBMCs, collected at recurrence. The TCR comes from a male donor with early-stage non-small cell lung cancer. The V gene is TRBV6-2 or TRBV6-3, the J gene TRBJ2-7; D remains unclear. CDR3 in DNA: TGTGCCAGCAGCCCAATCCTCAGAGGCGAGCAGTACTTC. This sequence encodes CASSPILRGEQYF.